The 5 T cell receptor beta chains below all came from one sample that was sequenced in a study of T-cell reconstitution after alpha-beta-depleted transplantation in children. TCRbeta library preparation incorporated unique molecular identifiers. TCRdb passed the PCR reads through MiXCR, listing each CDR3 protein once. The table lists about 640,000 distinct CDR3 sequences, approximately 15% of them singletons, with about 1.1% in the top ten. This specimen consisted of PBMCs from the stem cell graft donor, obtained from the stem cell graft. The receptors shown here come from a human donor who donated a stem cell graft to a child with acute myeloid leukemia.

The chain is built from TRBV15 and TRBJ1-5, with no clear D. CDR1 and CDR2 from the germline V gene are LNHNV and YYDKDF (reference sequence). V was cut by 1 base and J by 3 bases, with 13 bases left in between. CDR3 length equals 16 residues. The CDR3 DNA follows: TGTGCCACCAGCAGAGCGCACCAGAAAGCCAATCAGCCCCAGCATTTT. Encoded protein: CATSRAHQKANQPQHF.

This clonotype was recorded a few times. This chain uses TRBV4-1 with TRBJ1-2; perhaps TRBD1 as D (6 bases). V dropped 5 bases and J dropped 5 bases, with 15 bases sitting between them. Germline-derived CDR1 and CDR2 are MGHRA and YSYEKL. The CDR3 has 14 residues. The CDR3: CASSSEGGAYGYTF. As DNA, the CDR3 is TGCGCCAGCAGCTCCGAGGGGGGCGCGTATGGCTACACCTTC.

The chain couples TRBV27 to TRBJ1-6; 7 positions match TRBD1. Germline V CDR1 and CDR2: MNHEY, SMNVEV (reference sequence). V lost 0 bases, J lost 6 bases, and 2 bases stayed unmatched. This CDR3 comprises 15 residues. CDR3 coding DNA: TGTGCCAGCAGTTTATCAGGGGGCCCTAATTCACCCCTCCACTTT. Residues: CASSLSGGPNSPLHF.

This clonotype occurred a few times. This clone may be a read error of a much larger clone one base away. In DNA, the CDR3 is TGTGCCAGCAGCCCAGACGGGGGCAATCAGCCCCAGCATTTT. Protein sequence: CASSPDGGNQPQHF. This chain joins TRBV7-8 and TRBJ1-5; D gene ambiguous. The ends were cut back, 5 bases at V and 2 bases at J, with 10 bases in the middle. This CDR3 region has 14 residues. Looked up from germline, CDR1 is SGHVS and CDR2 is FQNEAQ.

The CDR3 is CASSPPGAGGTYGYTF. The CDR3 bases are TGTGCCAGCAGTCCACCGGGGGCAGGGGGGACATATGGCTACACCTTC. V gene TRBV12-3 or TRBV12-4 combines with J gene TRBJ1-2; 7 positions agree with TRBD1. Losses at the gene ends were 5 bases for V and 5 bases for J; bases not matched to a gene: 14. This CDR3 comprises 16 residues.